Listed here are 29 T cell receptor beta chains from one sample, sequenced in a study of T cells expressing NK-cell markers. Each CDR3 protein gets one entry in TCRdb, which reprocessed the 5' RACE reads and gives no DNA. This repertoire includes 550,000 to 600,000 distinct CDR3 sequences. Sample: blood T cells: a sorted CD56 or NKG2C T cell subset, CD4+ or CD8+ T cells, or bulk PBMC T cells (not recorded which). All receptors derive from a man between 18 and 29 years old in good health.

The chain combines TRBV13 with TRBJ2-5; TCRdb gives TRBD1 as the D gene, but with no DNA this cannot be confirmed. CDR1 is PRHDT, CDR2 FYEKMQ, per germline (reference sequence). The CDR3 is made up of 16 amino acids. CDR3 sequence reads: CASSLAPTGKGETQYF.

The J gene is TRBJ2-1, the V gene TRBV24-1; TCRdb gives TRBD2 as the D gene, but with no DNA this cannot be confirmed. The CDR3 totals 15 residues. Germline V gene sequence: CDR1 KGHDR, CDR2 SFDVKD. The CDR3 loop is CATSIGLAGGNEQFF.

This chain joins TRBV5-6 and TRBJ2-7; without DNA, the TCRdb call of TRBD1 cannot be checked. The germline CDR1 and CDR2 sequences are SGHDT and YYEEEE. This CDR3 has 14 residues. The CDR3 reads CASSLSRGWYEQYF.

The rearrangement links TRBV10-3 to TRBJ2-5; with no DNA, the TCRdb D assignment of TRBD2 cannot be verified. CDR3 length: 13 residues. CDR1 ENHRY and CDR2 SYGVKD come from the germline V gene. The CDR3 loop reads CAIRVGGAETQYF.

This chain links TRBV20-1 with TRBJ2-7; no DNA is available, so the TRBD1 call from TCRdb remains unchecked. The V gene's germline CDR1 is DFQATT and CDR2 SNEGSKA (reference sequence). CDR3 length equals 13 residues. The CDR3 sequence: CSAAGTGGYEQYF.

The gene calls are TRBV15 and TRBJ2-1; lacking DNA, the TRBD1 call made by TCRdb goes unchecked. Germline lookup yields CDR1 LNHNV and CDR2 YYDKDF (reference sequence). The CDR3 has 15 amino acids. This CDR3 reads CATSREGRGGDEQFF.

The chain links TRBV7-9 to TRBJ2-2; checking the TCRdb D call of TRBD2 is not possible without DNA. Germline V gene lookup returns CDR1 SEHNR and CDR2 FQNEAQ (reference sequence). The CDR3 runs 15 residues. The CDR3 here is CASRPASGATGELFF.

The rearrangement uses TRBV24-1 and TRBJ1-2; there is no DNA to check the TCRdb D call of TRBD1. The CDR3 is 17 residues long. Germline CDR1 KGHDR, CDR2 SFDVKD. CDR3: CATSDSTGTRNLYGYTF.

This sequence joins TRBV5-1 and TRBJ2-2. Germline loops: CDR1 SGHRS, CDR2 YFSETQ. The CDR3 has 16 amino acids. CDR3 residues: CASSLLTVPNTGELFF.

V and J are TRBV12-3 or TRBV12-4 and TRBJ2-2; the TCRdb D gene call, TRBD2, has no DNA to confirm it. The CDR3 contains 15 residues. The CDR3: CASNKRLAGTGELFF.

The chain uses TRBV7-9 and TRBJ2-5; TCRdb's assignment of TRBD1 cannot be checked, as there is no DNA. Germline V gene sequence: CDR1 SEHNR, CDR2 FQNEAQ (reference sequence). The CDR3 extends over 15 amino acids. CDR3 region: CASSPPDRAPETQYF.

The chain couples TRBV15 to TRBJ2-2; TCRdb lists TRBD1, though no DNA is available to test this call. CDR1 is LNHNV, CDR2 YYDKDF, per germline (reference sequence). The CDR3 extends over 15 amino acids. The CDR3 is CATSRGGTEVGELFF.

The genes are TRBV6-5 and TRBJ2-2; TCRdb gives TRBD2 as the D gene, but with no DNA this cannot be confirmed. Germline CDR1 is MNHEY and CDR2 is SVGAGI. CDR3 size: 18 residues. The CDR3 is CASSYGTSGVGNTGELFF.

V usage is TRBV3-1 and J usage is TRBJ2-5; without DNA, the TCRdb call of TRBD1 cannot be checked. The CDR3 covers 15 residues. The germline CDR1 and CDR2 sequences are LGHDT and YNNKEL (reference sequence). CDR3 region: CASSPGWRGGETQYF.

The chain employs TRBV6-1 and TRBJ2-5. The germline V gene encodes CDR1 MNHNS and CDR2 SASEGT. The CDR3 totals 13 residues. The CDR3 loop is CASMNSFHETQYF.

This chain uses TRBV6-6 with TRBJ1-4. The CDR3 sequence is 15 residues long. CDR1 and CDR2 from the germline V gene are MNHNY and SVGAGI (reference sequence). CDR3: CASRYSGATNEKLFF.

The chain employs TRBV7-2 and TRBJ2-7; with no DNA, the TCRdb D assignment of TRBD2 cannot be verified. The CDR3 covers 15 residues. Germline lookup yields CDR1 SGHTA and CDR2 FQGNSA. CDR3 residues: CASSPPSRGALEQYF.

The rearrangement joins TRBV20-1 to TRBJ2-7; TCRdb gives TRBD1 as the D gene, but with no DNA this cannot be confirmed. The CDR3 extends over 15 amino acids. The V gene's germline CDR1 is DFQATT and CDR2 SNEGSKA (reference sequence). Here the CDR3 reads CSARVSKGGTYEQYF.

CDR3 in amino acids: CASTLGDFRFNEQFF. J is TRBJ2-1 and V is TRBV12-3 or TRBV12-4; the TCRdb call, TRBD2, lacks DNA for checking. The CDR3 extends over 15 amino acids.

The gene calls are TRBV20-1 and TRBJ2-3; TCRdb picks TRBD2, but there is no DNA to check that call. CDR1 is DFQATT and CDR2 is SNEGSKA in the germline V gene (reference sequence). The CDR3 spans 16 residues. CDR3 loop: CSASLLAGGSTDTQYF.

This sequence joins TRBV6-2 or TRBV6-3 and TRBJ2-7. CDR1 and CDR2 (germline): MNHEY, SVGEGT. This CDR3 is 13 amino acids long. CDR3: CASSYSTPPEQYF.

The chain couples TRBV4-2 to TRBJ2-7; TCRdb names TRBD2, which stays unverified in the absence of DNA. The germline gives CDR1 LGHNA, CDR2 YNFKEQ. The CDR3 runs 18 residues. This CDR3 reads CASSQDEALAESSYEQYF.

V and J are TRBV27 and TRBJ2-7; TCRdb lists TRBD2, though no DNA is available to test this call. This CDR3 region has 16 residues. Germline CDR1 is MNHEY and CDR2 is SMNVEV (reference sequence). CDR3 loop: CASSLSRTAPLYEQYF.

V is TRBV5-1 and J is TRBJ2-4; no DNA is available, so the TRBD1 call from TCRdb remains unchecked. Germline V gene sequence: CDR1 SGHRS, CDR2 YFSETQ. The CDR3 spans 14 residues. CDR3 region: CASSYRTGGDIQYF.

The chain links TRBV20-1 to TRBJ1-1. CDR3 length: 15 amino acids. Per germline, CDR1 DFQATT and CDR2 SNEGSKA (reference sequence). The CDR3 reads CSARVGGGSVAEAFF.

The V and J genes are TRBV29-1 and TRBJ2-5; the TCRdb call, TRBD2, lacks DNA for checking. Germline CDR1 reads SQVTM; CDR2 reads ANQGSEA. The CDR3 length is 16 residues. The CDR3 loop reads CSVQGSGSLGQETQYF.

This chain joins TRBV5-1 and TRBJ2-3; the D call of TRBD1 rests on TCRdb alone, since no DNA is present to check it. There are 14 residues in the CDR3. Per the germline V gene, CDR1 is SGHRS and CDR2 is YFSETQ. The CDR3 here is CASSIWDRVDTQYF.

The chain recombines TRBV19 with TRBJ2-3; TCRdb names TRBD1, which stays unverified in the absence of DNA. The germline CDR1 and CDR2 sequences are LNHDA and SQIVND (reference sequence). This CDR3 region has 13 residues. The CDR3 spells CASTGQGLNTQYF.

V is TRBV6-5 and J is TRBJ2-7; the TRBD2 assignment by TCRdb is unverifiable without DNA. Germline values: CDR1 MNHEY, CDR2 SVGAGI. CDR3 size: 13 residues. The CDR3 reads CASSYLREHEQYF.